A selection of T cell receptor beta chains follows, all from one sample in a study of T cells in localized non-small cell lung cancer. TCRdb keeps only in-frame clones here, not all; method: immunoSEQ multiplex PCR. The sample contains 70,000 to 95,000 clones, approximately 91% of which appear only once. The material was PBMCs, obtained before any cancer treatment. The source is a woman aged 40-69 years with stage II squamous cell lung carcinoma. The CDR3 runs from the conserved cysteine through the conserved F or W. Fields, in order: J gene, clone size, D gene, V gene, CDR3 protein, CDR3 DNA. The D gene is left open where the match is weak. Only some rows state a clone size, as once, few, many or a class for expanded clones.

>TRBJ2-1|NA|TRBD2|TRBV7-9
CASSPLWAGGRDEQFF
TGTGCCAGCAGCCCCCTATGGGCGGGGGGCCGGGATGAGCAGTTCTTC
>TRBJ1-6|NA|TRBD1|TRBV2
CASTTGDRGFSPLHF
TGTGCCAGCACTACCGGGGACAGGGGTTTCTCACCCCTCCACTTT
>TRBJ1-2|NA|NA|TRBV27
CASSFWGAHGYTF
TGTGCCAGCAGTTTCTGGGGGGCCCATGGCTACACCTTC
>TRBJ2-1|NA|NA|TRBV10-1
CASSEYASPSDEQFF
TGCGCCAGCAGTGAGTATGCTAGCCCGTCAGATGAGCAGTTCTTC
>TRBJ2-1|few|NA|TRBV29-1
CSVPFGQSYNEQFF
TGCAGCGTACCCTTCGGCCAGAGTTACAATGAGCAGTTCTTC
>TRBJ2-5|NA|TRBD2|TRBV5-1
CASRALRGDQETQYF
TGCGCCAGCAGGGCCCTCCGGGGGGACCAAGAGACCCAGTACTTC
>TRBJ2-7|few|TRBD1|TRBV5-8
CASSLNRGPIYEQYF
TGTGCCAGCAGCTTAAACAGGGGACCTATTTACGAGCAGTACTTC
>TRBJ1-5|NA|NA|TRBV19
CASSTGSGSNQPQHF
TGTGCCAGTAGCACAGGGTCGGGAAGCAATCAGCCCCAGCATTTT
>TRBJ2-7|NA|NA|TRBV7-2
CASSLGSFSGGEQYF
TGTGCCAGCAGCTTAGGGTCCTTTTCTGGGGGCGAGCAGTACTTC
>TRBJ2-1|NA|NA|TRBV7-9
CASSLPGFGNEQFF
TGTGCCAGCAGCTTACCGGGGTTTGGGAATGAGCAGTTCTTC
>TRBJ2-7|NA|NA|TRBV19
CASSIDSGYEQYF
TGTGCCAGTAGTATAGATTCGGGCTACGAGCAGTACTTC
>TRBJ1-4|NA|NA|TRBV14
CASSQEPTPTNEKLFF
TGTGCCAGCAGCCAAGAACCGACACCAACTAATGAAAAACTGTTTTTT
>TRBJ2-5|NA|NA|TRBV12-5
CASAPLGQTRETQYF
TGTGCTAGTGCTCCTCTCGGGCAAACTAGGGAGACCCAGTACTTC
>TRBJ2-1|NA|NA|TRBV5-1
CASSLTYRPTYNEQFF
TGCGCCAGCAGCTTGACGTACAGGCCAACCTACAATGAGCAGTTCTTC
>TRBJ1-5|NA|TRBD1|TRBV11-2
CASSWGQGYGQPQHF
TGTGCCAGCAGCTGGGGACAGGGCTATGGGCAGCCCCAGCATTTT
>TRBJ2-7|NA|NA|TRBV7-8
CASSYRGGFGYEQYF
TGTGCCAGCAGTTATAGAGGGGGGTTCGGATACGAGCAGTACTTC
>TRBJ1-1|NA|NA|TRBV4-1
CASSQDRGGNTEAFF
TGCGCCAGCAGCCAAGATCGGGGGGGTAACACTGAAGCTTTCTTT
>TRBJ1-1|once|NA|TRBV19
CASKRYGTSNTEAFF
TGTGCCAGTAAGAGGTATGGGACTTCGAACACTGAAGCTTTCTTT
>TRBJ2-3|NA|NA|TRBV13
CASSLGSPGPAWDTQYF
TGTGCCAGCAGCTTAGGGTCCCCGGGCCCCGCGTGGGATACGCAGTATTTT
>TRBJ2-1|NA|NA|TRBV11-2
CASSSWGSGGGGNEQFF
TGTGCCAGCAGCTCCTGGGGGTCGGGTGGAGGTGGAAATGAGCAGTTCTTC
>TRBJ2-1|NA|TRBD2|TRBV5-1
CASSLPRVAGGGNEQFF
TGCGCCAGCAGCTTGCCCCGGGTAGCGGGAGGGGGAAATGAGCAGTTCTTC
>TRBJ2-3|NA|TRBD1|TRBV6-5
CASSSTPGQGRGTQYF
TGTGCCAGCAGTTCTACCCCGGGACAGGGTAGGGGTACGCAGTATTTT
>TRBJ2-7|once|TRBD1|TRBV7-2
CASSNYQGQSYF
TGTGCCAGCAGCAATTATCAGGGACAGAGCTACTTC
>TRBJ1-3|NA|NA|TRBV4-1
CASSPSGAGNTIYF
TGCGCCAGCAGCCCGTCAGGTGCTGGAAACACCATATATTTT
>TRBJ1-6|NA|TRBD1|TRBV27
CASRAPGTGGSPLHF
TGTGCCAGCAGAGCCCCCGGGACAGGCGGCTCACCCCTCCACTTT
>TRBJ1-5|NA|TRBD1|TRBV19
CASNTPTQGVQPQHF
TGTGCCAGTAACACCCCAACTCAGGGGGTGCAGCCCCAGCATTTT
>TRBJ1-1|NA|NA|TRBV2
CASSEGRGDTEAFF
TGTGCCAGCAGTGAGGGCAGAGGGGACACTGAAGCTTTCTTT
>TRBJ2-4|once|NA|TRBV6-1
CASQPWGDKNIQYF
TGTGCCAGTCAGCCGTGGGGTGACAAAAACATTCAGTACTTC
>TRBJ2-7|NA|TRBD2|TRBV15
CATSRDGGLAGPYEQYF
TGTGCCACCAGCAGAGATGGGGGACTAGCGGGGCCCTACGAGCAGTACTTC
>TRBJ2-7|NA|TRBD1|TRBV27
CASSSPGQGIHEQYF
TGTGCCAGCAGTTCGCCGGGACAGGGTATACACGAGCAGTACTTC
>TRBJ1-3|NA|TRBD1|TRBV5-1
CASSLARGTGGNTIYF
TGCGCCAGCAGCTTGGCCCGCGGGACAGGTGGAAACACCATATATTTT
>TRBJ2-2|NA|NA|TRBV6-6
CASSYAPRDTGELFF
TGTGCCAGCAGTTACGCCCCTAGAGACACCGGGGAGCTGTTTTTT
>TRBJ1-4|NA|TRBD1|TRBV5-8
CASSLEGASNEKLFF
TGTGCCAGCAGCTTGGAGGGGGCGTCTAATGAAAAACTGTTTTTT
>TRBJ2-7|NA|TRBD2|TRBV9
CASSVSSGGSYEQYF
TGTGCCAGCAGCGTATCCAGCGGGGGCTCCTACGAGCAGTACTTC
>TRBJ1-1|NA|NA|TRBV6-1
CASSRAVSNTEAFF
TGTGCCAGCAGTCGGGCAGTCTCGAACACTGAAGCTTTCTTT
>TRBJ2-2|NA|NA|TRBV6-1
CASTPLGGTGELFF
TGTGCCAGCACCCCTTTAGGGGGCACCGGGGAGCTGTTTTTT
>TRBJ1-3|once|NA|TRBV28
CASSASQGSSGNTIYF
TGTGCCAGCAGTGCGTCCCAGGGGAGCTCTGGAAACACCATATATTTT
>TRBJ2-7|NA|NA|TRBV6-5
CASSSPAARRHEQYF
TGTGCCAGCAGCTCGCCGGCCGCCCGTCGACACGAGCAGTACTTC
>TRBJ1-5|NA|TRBD1|TRBV6-5
CASSQTGRGGQPQHF
TGTGCCAGCAGCCAGACAGGGAGAGGAGGTCAGCCCCAGCATTTT
>TRBJ1-1|NA|NA|TRBV12-5
CATSLTGGSEAFF
TGTGCAACAAGCCTTACGGGGGGATCTGAAGCTTTCTTT
>TRBJ1-2|NA|NA|TRBV19
CASAEVTNYGYTF
TGTGCCAGCGCGGAAGTAACTAACTATGGCTACACCTTC
>TRBJ2-1|NA|TRBD2|TRBV7-6
CASSFRTSGNNEQFF
TGTGCCAGCAGCTTCAGGACTAGCGGGAACAATGAGCAGTTCTTC
>TRBJ2-7|NA|NA|TRBV15
CATSSTSSGQYF
TGTGCCACCAGCAGCACCAGTTCTGGGCAGTACTTC
>TRBJ1-5|NA|TRBD1|TRBV12-5
CASGLGGTGAQPQHF
TGTGCTAGTGGTTTGGGAGGGACAGGGGCTCAGCCCCAGCATTTT
>TRBJ1-2|NA|NA|TRBV14
CASSQQGRDGYTF
TGTGCCAGCAGCCAACAGGGGCGCGATGGCTACACCTTC
>TRBJ2-3|NA|NA|TRBV10-1
CASSESGGRTQYF
TGCGCCAGCAGTGAGTCGGGCGGCCGGACGCAGTATTTT